The present entry profiles one T cell receptor beta chain with its context. Authors' methods: The assay estimated nucleated cells by amplifying reference gene primers. Sequenced by immunoSEQ multiplex PCR; TCRdb stores in-frame clones only, minus some. V, J and clone size are those of that table, while D and trimming were read from the DNA. This repertoire shows 60,000 to 70,000 clones, more than 90% found once; its top ten account for around 13%. These data belong to a study of blood T cell repertoires in COVID-19. Study summary: Acute and convalescent COVID-19 samples came from the United States, Italy and Spain. T cells, B-cell-depleted T cells, or PBMCs supplied cDNA or gDNA.

There are 15 residues in the CDR3. The germline CDR1 and CDR2 sequences are ENHRY and SYGVKD. V was cut by 7 bases and J by 0 bases, with 13 bases left in between. The sequence came from a human donor with active COVID-19. The donor label of this sample is uncertain. The chain has TRBV10-3 and TRBJ2-1; D is possibly TRBD2 (6 bases). Input material: peripheral blood. Written as DNA, the CDR3 is TGTGCCATCACAAATAGCGGACCCTCCTACAATGAGCAGTTCTTC. Protein product: CAITNSGPSYNEQFF.